Below are 24 T cell receptor beta chains sequenced from a single sample in a study of CD8 T cells in Susac syndrome. Random hexamers were used to reverse transcribe 0.5 to 1 ug of RNA. In TCRdb, the immunoSEQ multiplex PCR reads were re-called with MiXCR into one record per CDR3 protein. The data contain about 210,000 distinct CDR3 sequences, roughly 93% of them singletons. The sequenced material came from CD4+ T cells from PBMCs. The receptors come from a human donor with Susac syndrome.

This chain links TRBV25-1 with TRBJ1-1; TRBD1 might be the D (5 bases). Germline assignment: CDR1 MGHDK and CDR2 SYGVNS. Trimming cost V 8 bases and J 6 bases, with 16 bases left between them. The CDR3 contains 13 residues. The CDR3 reads CASSQAAGPEAFF. CDR3 sequence (DNA): TGTGCCAGCTCTCAAGCGGCAGGGCCTGAAGCTTTCTTT.

The chain links TRBV6-2 or TRBV6-3 to TRBJ2-1; 8 bases agree with TRBD1. Germline trimming cut 5 bases from V and 5 bases from J; bases unmatched to any gene: 8. The CDR3 runs to 15 residues. Germline V gene data show CDR1 as MNHEY and CDR2 as SVGEGT. Here the CDR3 reads CASSRQGARNNEQFF. CDR3 DNA sequence: TGTGCCAGCAGTCGCCAGGGGGCGAGGAACAATGAGCAGTTCTTC.

The sample holds one count of this clonotype. The gene calls are TRBV27 and TRBJ2-1; TRBD2 is a possible D gene (6 bases). This CDR3 spans 14 amino acids. Germline V gene sequence: CDR1 MNHEY, CDR2 SMNVEV (reference sequence). Trimming left V 2 bases short and J 8 bases short, with 13 bases between. CDR3 sequence: CASSLGTFDDEQFF. Here the CDR3 DNA reads TGTGCCAGCAGTTTAGGGACTTTCGATGATGAGCAGTTCTTC.

CDR3 sequence: CASSQDGGTGANVLTF. In nucleotides, the CDR3 is TGTGCCAGCAGCCAAGACGGAGGGACTGGGGCCAACGTCCTGACTTTC. The J gene is TRBJ2-6, the V gene TRBV3-1; D might be TRBD2 (6 bases). This CDR3 spans 16 amino acids. V dropped 0 bases and J dropped 2 bases, with 8 bases sitting between them. Germline-derived CDR1 and CDR2 are LGHDT and YNNKEL (reference sequence). Complete variable domain (other parts from reference TRBV3-1 and TRBJ2-6): DTAVSQTPKYLVTQMGNDKSIKCEQNLGHDTMYWYKQDSKKFLKIMFSYNNKELIINETVPNRFSPKSPDKAHLNLHINSLELGDSAVYFCASSQDGGTGANVLTFGAGSRLTVL.

In its sample, this clonotype was seen once. The chain carries TRBV6-2 or TRBV6-3 and TRBJ1-1, with unresolved D. CDR3 length: 12 residues. V shed 4 bases and J shed 6 bases, with 9 bases lying between them. The germline CDR1 and CDR2 sequences are MNHEY and SVGEGT. The CDR3 bases are TGTGCCAGCAGTTGGGTAGGAGCTGAAGCTTTCTTT. Translated: CASSWVGAEAFF.

The rearrangement links TRBV20-1 to TRBJ1-1, with TRBD1 matching 7 bases. The germline gives CDR1 DFQATT, CDR2 SNEGSKA (reference sequence). After removal of 3 bases from V and 0 bases from J, the junction contained 4 bases not matched to a gene. The CDR3 covers 14 residues. Written as DNA, the CDR3 is TGCAGTGCTAGCCGGGGACAGATGAACACTGAAGCTTTCTTT. Translated, it gives CSASRGQMNTEAFF.

This clonotype was seen only once. The chain couples TRBV7-6 to TRBJ2-7; TRBD1 might be the D (6 bases). CDR3 length: 11 amino acids. The germline CDR1 and CDR2 sequences are SGHVS and FNYEAQ. Trimming removed 6 bases at V and 7 bases at J, with 10 bases between. The CDR3 nucleotides read TGTGCCAGCAGAAATACAGGGGAGCAGTACTTC. Protein sequence: CASRNTGEQYF.

The J gene is TRBJ2-1, the V gene TRBV7-9; 7 bases are shared with TRBD1. The CDR3 extends over 17 amino acids. Germline values: CDR1 SEHNR, CDR2 FQNEAQ (reference sequence). Losses at the gene ends were 6 bases for V and 0 bases for J; bases not matched to a gene: 11. CDR3 sequence reads: CASSLAETGSSYNEQFF. As DNA, the CDR3 is TGTGCCAGCAGTCTTGCCGAGACAGGGAGCTCCTACAATGAGCAGTTCTTC.

The rearrangement links TRBV30 to TRBJ1-5; D remains unclear. The CDR3 runs to 16 residues. Germline V CDR1 and CDR2: GTSNPN, SVGIG (reference sequence). V was clipped by 2 bases and J by 7 bases, with 21 bases between them. The CDR3 bases are TGTGCCTGGAGTTCCACTCATGGACGGCGGGAACAGCCCCAGCATTTT. Encoded protein: CAWSSTHGRREQPQHF.

The chain's CDR3 is CASSFTGWTLLTEAFF. In DNA, the CDR3 is TGTGCCAGCAGCTTTACCGGGTGGACCCTGCTGACTGAAGCTTTCTTT. The chain links TRBV5-6 to TRBJ1-1; no reliable D call. This CDR3 is 16 amino acids long. Germline-derived CDR1 and CDR2 are SGHDT and YYEEEE. V was shortened by 2 bases and J by 5 bases, with 19 bases between the two germline ends. The complete variable domain, with remaining parts taken from reference TRBV5-6 and TRBJ1-1, reads DAGVTQSPTHLIKTRGQQVTLRCSPKSGHDTVSWYQQALGQGPQFIFQYYEEEERQRGNFPDRFSGHQFPNYSSELNVNALLLGDSALYLCASSFTGWTLLTEAFFGQGTRLTVV.

The rearrangement links TRBV10-3 to TRBJ1-4, with D possibly TRBD1 on 6 matching bases. The V and J ends lost 0 bases and 6 bases respectively, with 14 bases between them. Germline V gene sequence: CDR1 ENHRY, CDR2 SYGVKD. This CDR3 has 16 residues. This CDR3 reads CAISESQGQFDEKLFF. CDR3 coding DNA: TGTGCCATCAGTGAGTCTCAGGGACAATTCGATGAAAAACTGTTTTTT.

This chain uses TRBV29-1 with TRBJ2-1, with D unresolved. Germline CDR1 and CDR2: SQVTM and ANQGSEA. The CDR3 is 15 residues long. V was cut by 2 bases and J by 0 bases, with 11 bases left in between. The CDR3 DNA reads TGCAGCGTTGAAATCGTGGGGATCTCCTACAATGAGCAGTTCTTC. Protein product: CSVEIVGISYNEQFF.

The CDR3 is CASSLRAGGDTQYF. In DNA, the CDR3 is TGTGCCAGCAGTTTAAGAGCGGGGGGGGATACGCAGTATTTT. The chain employs TRBV12-3 or TRBV12-4 and TRBJ2-3; TRBD2 agrees at 10 bases. There are 14 residues in the CDR3. V lost 2 bases and J lost 6; bases outside the gene matches: 2.

V is TRBV18 and J is TRBJ1-6; no reliable D call. The CDR3 is 15 amino acids. In germline, CDR1 is KGHSH, CDR2 LQKENI. V was cut by 6 bases and J by 5 bases, with 14 bases left in between. The CDR3 reads CASSRTDPDNSPLHF. CDR3 DNA sequence: TGTGCCAGCTCGCGGACTGACCCCGATAATTCACCCCTCCACTTT.

The chain couples TRBV5-6 to TRBJ1-6; D is unresolved. With 3 bases removed from V and 10 bases from J, the gap between germline ends came to 8 bases. CDR3 size: 12 residues. Germline V gives CDR1 SGHDT, CDR2 YYEEEE. In DNA form, the CDR3 reads TGTGCCAGCAGCTCGCTTCTATCACCCCTCCACTTT. This sequence encodes CASSSLLSPLHF. Full variable domain (remainder filled in from reference TRBV5-6 and TRBJ1-6): DAGVTQSPTHLIKTRGQQVTLRCSPKSGHDTVSWYQQALGQGPQFIFQYYEEEERQRGNFPDRFSGHQFPNYSSELNVNALLLGDSALYLCASSSLLSPLHFGNGTRLTVT.

This clonotype was recorded once. The genes are TRBV12-3 or TRBV12-4 and TRBJ1-5; the D gene is possibly TRBD1 (5 bases). The CDR3 length is 18 residues. Deletions cut 6 bases from V and 0 bases from J, with 21 bases between. CDR3 protein: CASSIPQGRGYSNQPQHF. Written as DNA, the CDR3 is TGTGCCAGCAGCATCCCCCAGGGCCGGGGATATAGCAATCAGCCCCAGCATTTT.

The chain combines TRBV29-1 with TRBJ2-3; 8 positions agree with TRBD2. Trimming cost V 6 bases and J 5 bases; bases outside gene matches: 7. This CDR3 contains 13 residues. CDR1 and CDR2 from the germline V gene are SQVTM and ANQGSEA. The CDR3 coding sequence is TGCAGCGTCCGGGGACTAGGTATAGATACGCAGTATTTT. Protein product: CSVRGLGIDTQYF.

The chain joins TRBV24-1 to TRBJ1-2, with a weak D call TRBD1 (5 bases). This CDR3 is built from 14 residues. From germline, CDR1 is KGHDR and CDR2 SFDVKD. V gave up 2 bases and J gave up 6 bases, with 12 bases separating them. The CDR3 nucleotides are TGTGCCACCAGTGATTCGGGCAGGGCAAATGGCTACACCTTC. Its translation is CATSDSGRANGYTF.

This clonotype appeared a single time. The chain is built from TRBV3-1 and TRBJ2-1; no definite D call. The CDR3 contains 12 residues. Trimming shortened V by 0 bases and J by 6 bases, and 3 bases separated the two germline ends. Germline V gene lookup returns CDR1 LGHDT and CDR2 YNNKEL (reference sequence). As DNA, the CDR3 is TGTGCCAGCAGCCAAGATCCCAATGAGCAGTTCTTC. This gives the protein CASSQDPNEQFF.

A single count supports this clonotype. The chain combines TRBV11-2 with TRBJ1-2; weak D call: TRBD1 (5 bases). This CDR3 is 13 amino acids long. Germline V gene data show CDR1 as SGHAT and CDR2 as FQNNGV. Trimming removed 3 bases from V and 8 bases from J, with 13 bases in between. The CDR3 DNA reads as TGTGCCAGCAGCTTTTCGGGACCAGACGGCTACACCTTC. Its protein product is CASSFSGPDGYTF.

This sequence joins TRBV6-5 and TRBJ2-5; D might be TRBD1 (6 bases). The germline V and J ends were trimmed by 4 bases and 10 bases, with 19 bases remaining between them. Germline V gene sequence: CDR1 MNHEY, CDR2 SVGAGI. CDR3 size: 14 residues. The CDR3 DNA sequence: TGTGCCAGCAGTTGGGAGACAGGATCGGGCCGCCAGTACTTC. Its protein product is CASSWETGSGRQYF.

The chain has TRBV5-4 and TRBJ2-6, with 11 bases lining up with TRBD1. With 3 bases clipped from V and 2 bases from J, the junction kept 4 bases outside the gene matches. Per germline, CDR1 SGHNT and CDR2 YYREEE (reference sequence). CDR3 length: 17 residues. The CDR3 loop is CASSSPGQGAGANVLTF. CDR3 sequence (DNA): TGTGCCAGCAGCTCCCCGGGACAGGGGGCTGGGGCCAACGTCCTGACTTTC.

The rearrangement links TRBV30 to TRBJ1-1; D ambiguous. CDR1 is GTSNPN, CDR2 SVGIG, per germline (reference sequence). The CDR3 is 12 residues long. Trimming left V 7 bases short and J 3 bases short, with 12 bases between. The CDR3 loop reads CASRTDDTEAFF. Here the CDR3 DNA reads TGTGCCTCCCGGACGGATGACACTGAAGCTTTCTTT.

J is TRBJ2-1 and V is TRBV5-1; D not certain. Trimming pared 3 bases from V and 0 bases from J, leaving 13 bases between. Germline loops: CDR1 SGHRS, CDR2 YFSETQ. The CDR3 runs to 16 residues. The CDR3 loop reads CASSYSVRRSYNEQFF. DNA of the CDR3: TGCGCCAGCAGCTACTCCGTCAGGCGCTCCTACAATGAGCAGTTCTTC.